The sequence of this TCR beta chain was determined in a study of tumor and adjacent non-tumor tissue in lung cancer. Study in general: Each sample yielded around 4.2 million productive TCRbeta reads on average. Study-wide points: Normal lung showed higher cumulative top 100 clone frequency than tumor.

With respect to this clonotype: The target antigen is unknown. A junction boundary mismatches the germline segment, possibly from a read error.

The CDR3 consists of 16 residues. Per the germline V gene, CDR1 is SEHNR and CDR2 is FQNEAQ (reference sequence). A modified ARM-PCR protocol with three rounds of nested PCR amplified TCRbeta. TCRdb ran MiXCR on the multiplex PCR reads and lists one entry per CDR3 protein. The sample has 60,000 to 95,000 distinct CDR3 sequences; 77% are singletons. The template was RNA from unsorted bulk tissue. This TCR was sampled from a woman aged 45-65 years with non-small cell lung cancer. The sequenced sample consisted of lung tumor tissue. The rearrangement joins TRBV7-9 to TRBJ2-7; 8 nucleotides align to TRBD1. For the CDR3, the DNA is TGTGCCAGCAGCTTAACTACAGGGGGATACACCTATGAGCAGTACTTC. Translated, it gives CASSLTTGGYTYEQYF.